These 3 T cell receptor beta chains were all obtained from the same sample, sequenced in a study of human T cells and chemical hapten exposure. As to time point: patch test 3, about 24 weeks after DPC sensitization. Treatment reported: therapeutic diphenylcyclopropenone sensitization with weekly scalp DPC. A single record per CDR3 protein comes from TCRdb applying MiXCR to the RACE reads. Among 100,000 to 150,000 distinct CDR3 sequences, roughly 10% were seen once, and the ten largest hold more than 2%. The specimen comprised whole blood, sampled in connection with sensitization to the hapten diphenylcyclopropenone (DPC). These receptors were collected from a woman aged 45 to 65 with alopecia areata. Some clones in this sample may be carry-over from other donors' samples.

The genes are TRBV28 and TRBJ2-7; weak D call: TRBD1 (5 bases). This CDR3 spans 14 amino acids. CDR1 is MDHEN and CDR2 is SYDVKM in the germline V gene. Deletions cut 4 bases from V and 2 bases from J, with 12 bases between. The CDR3 reads CASSSSGKTYEQYF. The CDR3 coding sequence is TGTGCCAGCAGTTCTTCAGGGAAGACCTACGAGCAGTACTTC.

This chain uses TRBV3-1 with TRBJ1-4; 7 bases fit TRBD1. Trimming cost V 5 bases and J 8 bases; bases outside gene matches: 11. Germline V gene lookup returns CDR1 LGHDT and CDR2 YNNKEL (reference sequence). CDR3 size: 15 residues. CDR3 sequence: CASSWTGLRGEKLFF. The CDR3 DNA follows: TGTGCCAGCAGCTGGACAGGCCTCCGAGGGGAAAAACTGTTTTTT.

Ten or more counts support this clonotype. V gene TRBV12-3 or TRBV12-4 combines with J gene TRBJ1-1; D gene uncertain. V was pared by 3 bases and J by 8 bases, with 7 bases between. CDR3 length equals 11 residues. The CDR3 coding sequence is TGTGCCAGCAGTTTTGTCGGAGAAGCTTTCTTT. Translated, it gives CASSFVGEAFF.